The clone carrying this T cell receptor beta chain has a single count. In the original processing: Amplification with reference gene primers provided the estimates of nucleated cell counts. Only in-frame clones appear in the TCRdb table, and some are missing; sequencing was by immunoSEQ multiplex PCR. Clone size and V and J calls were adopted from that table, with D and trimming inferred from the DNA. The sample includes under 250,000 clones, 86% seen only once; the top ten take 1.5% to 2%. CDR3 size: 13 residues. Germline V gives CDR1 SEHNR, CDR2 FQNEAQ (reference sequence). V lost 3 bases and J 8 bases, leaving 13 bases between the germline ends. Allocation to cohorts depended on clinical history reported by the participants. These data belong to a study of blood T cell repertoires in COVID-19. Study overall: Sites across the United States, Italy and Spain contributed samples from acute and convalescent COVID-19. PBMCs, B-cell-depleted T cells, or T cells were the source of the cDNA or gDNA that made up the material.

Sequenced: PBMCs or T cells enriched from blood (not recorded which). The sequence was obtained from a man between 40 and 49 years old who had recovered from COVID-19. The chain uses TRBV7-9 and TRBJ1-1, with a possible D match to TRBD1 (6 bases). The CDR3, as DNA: TGTGCCAGCAGCTTCCCAGGACAGTTAGAAGCTTTCTTT. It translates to CASSFPGQLEAFF.